This T cell receptor (beta chain) was found in a study of regulatory T cells in long-lasting Graves disease (dated by TCRdb to the early 2020s). Broadly, across the study: Persistent Graves' disease was defined as antithyroid drug treatment for over 5 years with persistently positive TSH receptor autoantibodies. Antithyroid drugs had been taken for 8.5 to 13 years on average by persistent Graves' disease patients in the clinical cohort. Peripheral blood TCR sequencing and RNA sequencing compared persistent Graves' disease patients with newly diagnosed Graves' disease patients. A total of around 35 samples underwent TCR sequencing: some 13 from persistent and roughly 20 from newly diagnosed Graves' disease patients. The study was conducted in China and was registered as a clinical trial.

Taken with the paper, the label for time point translates to: persistent/refractory GD, antithyroid drugs over 5 years with positive TRAb. For both TCR sequencing and RNA sequencing, RNA was extracted from PBMCs using TRIzol. The diagnosis of Graves' disease was made according to American Thyroid Association guidelines. Patients for the study were recruited at an endocrinology department in Xi'an, China. Each patient gave about 8.1 milliliters of peripheral blood, collected in an EDTA anticoagulant tube. Ficoll Paque Plus density gradient separation was used to isolate PBMCs, and no further T cell sorting was performed. An Agilent 2100 Bioanalyzer and agarose gel were used to assess RNA quality, and a NanoDrop 2000 was used to measure RNA concentration. Library prep was done by multiplex PCR. The run used an Illumina HiSeq 4000. TCR beta libraries were built with iRepertoire HTBI primers and Arm-PCR amplification of CDR3 regions. PCR products were gel purified before sequencing. The authors processed their data as follows. Gene usage analysis of CDR3 amino acid clonotypes relied on the 55 to 80 TRBV and 14 TRBJ segments identified across samples. Filtered high-quality paired reads were merged into contigs using COPE and FqMerger. Contigs were aligned with BLAST to IMGT TRBV, TRBD and TRBJ reference genes, and CDR3 was defined per IMGT. Highly expanded clones were defined as clonotypes with a frequency above 0.1%. Shannon entropy was used to measure repertoire diversity, and the Gini coefficient was used to measure V-J evenness. Clonotypes shared by more than one individual were considered public. Using fastp at Q25 and MiXCR, TCRdb reprocessed the public reads and kept productive beta chains. Rows with one shared CDR3 protein collapse into an entry with the most common genes and DNA. For this entry, the V and J calls and clone size follow TCRdb and not the study's own pipeline. The sample includes 360,000 or so distinct CDR3 sequences, with roughly 23% observed a single time. Clones ranked in the top ten supply around 30% of the sample.

Points the paper makes about the study in general: Compared with newly diagnosed patients, persistent Graves' disease patients had lower TCR Shannon entropy and fewer highly expanded clones, which suggests clonal expansion. Persistent disease showed preferential use of TRBV28, TRBJ1-2 and TRBJ2-5, whereas newly diagnosed disease favored TRBV20-1 and TRBJ2-1. Patients with persistent disease shared more public clonotypes (around 3,000) than newly diagnosed patients did (around 980). The authors acknowledged the small sample size as a limitation that may reduce accuracy. Sequencing and analysis were limited to the TCR beta chain. Because the primary lesion, thyroid tissue, could not be accessed, the study looked at peripheral blood alone.

This clonotype was seen many times. The specificity of this receptor is unknown. No per-base quality is available; no much larger clone lies one base away. Based on the germline V gene, the CDR1 and CDR2 sequences are MDHEN and SYDVKM. V is shortened by 3 bases, J by 7 bases, and the region joining them spans 13 bases. The CDR3 covers 15 residues, taking in both the cysteine and the phenylalanine. The only DNA kept is the CDR3, 45 bases in frame from the first base. The specimen comprised peripheral blood mononuclear cells (PBMCs), sampled when the disease was refractory, from a patient treated with antithyroid drugs. The clonotype comes from a middle-aged woman with Graves disease. Donor details come from another sample of the same person, matched by shared clones. The sequence links TRBV28 to TRBJ1-6; the D gene cannot be resolved reliably. The CDR3 has the sequence CASSFFGGRNSPLHF. DNA sequence: TGTGCCAGCAGTTTTTTCGGAGGGAGGAATTCACCCCTCCACTTT.